A single sample gave rise to the 23 T cell receptor beta chains below, sequenced in a study of blood T cell repertoires in COVID-19 (dated by TCRdb to 2020 to 2022). Library preparation employed the immunoSEQ multiplex PCR assay. Held by TCRdb, this immuneACCESS table contains in-frame sequences only and omits some clones. Under half of the omission traces to an unresolved V gene where checked; the cause of the rest is unknown. The sample table shows 150,000 to 200,000 clones, and around 89% are seen once. The ten largest clonotypes hold around 1.9% of the sample. Sequencing was performed on peripheral blood. Receptors originate from a man between 18 and 35 years old who had recovered from COVID-19.

This clone was seen more than once but under ten times. The junction departs from the called germline gene at one end, perhaps through a read error. The chain couples TRBV6-5 to TRBJ1-6; 7 positions agree with TRBD1. Germline V gene lookup returns CDR1 MNHEY and CDR2 SVGAGI. The CDR3 sequence is 14 residues long. The CDR3 is CASNYRGVNSPLHF. The CDR3 bases are TGTGCCAGCAATTACAGGGGTGTAAACTCACCCCTCCACTTT.

This clone appeared a few times. The V call is TRBV7-9, the J call TRBJ1-1; D call uncertain. The germline CDR1 and CDR2 sequences are SEHNR and FQNEAQ (reference sequence). There are 15 residues in the CDR3. V was clipped by 5 bases and J by 0 bases, with 13 bases between them. The CDR3 nucleotides are TGTGCCAGCAGCAAACGTCCTACCTTGAACACTGAAGCTTTCTTT. This encodes CASSKRPTLNTEAFF.

V is TRBV5-1 and J is TRBJ2-2, with TRBD1 identical over 8 bases. This CDR3 comprises 17 residues. V was pared by 4 bases and J by 5 bases, with 13 bases of the junction left unmatched. Germline loops: CDR1 SGHRS, CDR2 YFSETQ. CDR3 DNA: TGCGCCAGCAGCGGCTCACGGACAGGGTTGTTAACCGGGGAGCTGTTTTTT. Translated, it gives CASSGSRTGLLTGELFF.

The J gene is TRBJ1-2, the V gene TRBV9; D call uncertain. V was pared by 0 bases and J by 2 bases, with 11 bases between. Germline V CDR1 and CDR2: SGDLS, YYNGEE. The CDR3 is made up of 15 amino acids. This CDR3 is CASSVGSGKNYGYTF. The CDR3 DNA reads TGTGCCAGCAGCGTAGGAAGCGGGAAAAACTATGGCTACACCTTC.

The chain joins TRBV18 to TRBJ2-7; a weak D match, TRBD2 (5 bases). V was pared by 0 bases and J by 3 bases, with 15 bases between. This CDR3 comprises 16 residues. Per germline, CDR1 KGHSH and CDR2 LQKENI. CDR3 residues: CASSPPRASGIYEQYF. In DNA, the CDR3 is TGTGCCAGCTCACCACCGCGGGCTAGTGGAATCTACGAGCAGTACTTC.

This clone was observed a single time. This CDR3 is CSVVRGTDTQYF. The CDR3 coding sequence is TGCAGCGTTGTTCGCGGCACAGATACGCAGTATTTT. V gene TRBV29-1 combines with J gene TRBJ2-3; no clear D gene. Germline CDR1 and CDR2: SQVTM and ANQGSEA. The CDR3 is 12 amino acids. V dropped 4 bases and J dropped 1 base, with 6 bases sitting between them.

This clone was detected a few times. In DNA form, the CDR3 reads TGTGCCAGCAGGTCCGCCGGGGGGGGCCAGCCCCAGCATTTT. Amino acid sequence: CASRSAGGGQPQHF. V and J are TRBV28 and TRBJ1-5, with D possibly TRBD1 on 6 matching bases. The V gene lost 6 bases and the J gene lost 7 bases, with 16 bases spanning the gap. This CDR3 has 14 amino acids. The germline CDR1 and CDR2 sequences are MDHEN and SYDVKM.

This rearrangement joins TRBV3-1 (or the pseudogene TRBV3-2) to TRBJ2-1; 9 positions agree with TRBD2. The CDR3 has 14 amino acids. Germline V gene data show CDR1 as LGHDT and CDR2 as YNNKEL (reference sequence). The J segment lost 9 bases and the V segment lost 1 base, leaving 4 bases of the junction unmatched. The CDR3 protein is CASSQVGLAVEQFF. The CDR3 DNA is TGTGCCAGCAGCCAAGTGGGACTAGCAGTTGAGCAGTTCTTC.

The sample holds a few counts of this clone. The J gene is TRBJ2-1, the V gene TRBV7-9, with TRBD2 identical over 9 bases. Germline values: CDR1 SEHNR, CDR2 FQNEAQ (reference sequence). Trimming removed 7 bases from V and 8 bases from J; junction bases left unmatched: 12. CDR3 length equals 15 residues. Here the CDR3 reads CASMMGAGGQDEQFF. The CDR3 bases are TGTGCCAGCATGATGGGGGCGGGAGGGCAGGATGAGCAGTTCTTC.

In this sample, this clone turned up once. The chain carries TRBV10-1 and TRBJ2-1; 10 nucleotides agree with TRBD2. The CDR3 runs 15 residues. Per germline, CDR1 WNHNN and CDR2 SYGVQD (reference sequence). Unmatched junction bases numbered 13, after V lost 8 bases and J lost 9 bases. This CDR3 reads CASSAIPSGSAEQFF. CDR3 coding DNA: TGCGCCAGCTCGGCGATCCCTAGCGGGAGCGCTGAGCAGTTCTTC.

V is TRBV19 and J is TRBJ2-1, with TRBD2 as a possible D gene (6 bases). CDR1 is LNHDA, CDR2 SQIVND, per germline (reference sequence). The CDR3 length is 11 residues. The ends were cut back, 3 bases at V and 10 bases at J, with 7 bases in the middle. Here the CDR3 reads CASSMAGEQFF. CDR3 coding DNA: TGTGCCAGTAGTATGGCGGGGGAGCAGTTCTTC.

CDR3: CASSDVTSGSEQYF. CDR3 bases: TGCGCCAGCAGTGATGTGACTAGTGGAAGCGAGCAGTACTTC. The chain recombines TRBV10-2 with TRBJ2-7; tentative D call: TRBD2 (6 bases). CDR3 length equals 14 residues. Trimming pared 3 bases from V and 6 bases from J, leaving 15 bases between. Germline V lookup: CDR1 WSHSY, CDR2 SAAADI.

This clone was found a few times. The chain combines TRBV2 with TRBJ2-2; TRBD1 might be the D (6 bases). The CDR3 spans 17 residues. From germline, CDR1 is SNHLY and CDR2 FYNNEI. V was clipped by 4 bases and J by 4 bases, with 19 bases between them. CDR3 nucleotides: TGTGCCAGCAGTGGAAGGCAGGGGAGTAAGGTCACCGGGGAGCTGTTTTTT. Protein product: CASSGRQGSKVTGELFF.

V is TRBV2 and J is TRBJ2-3, with D possibly matching TRBD1 (6 bases). The CDR3 extends over 12 amino acids. V gave up 6 bases and J gave up 7 bases, with 11 bases separating them. Germline CDR1 is SNHLY and CDR2 is FYNNEI. The CDR3 sequence is CASRSDSYTQYF. CDR3 bases: TGTGCCAGCAGATCGGACAGTTATACGCAGTATTTT.

This chain connects TRBV19 to TRBJ2-5, with D possibly TRBD2 on 6 matching bases. Trimming removed 1 base at V and 3 bases at J, with 18 bases between. The CDR3 covers 17 residues. Germline V gene data show CDR1 as LNHDA and CDR2 as SQIVND (reference sequence). CDR3 amino acids: CASSIGVGSGREETQYF. CDR3 nucleotide sequence: TGTGCCAGTAGTATAGGAGTCGGGAGTGGCAGAGAAGAGACCCAGTACTTC.

The CDR3 sequence is CASSPGTGVYNEQFF. Here the CDR3 DNA reads TGTGCCAGCTCACCCGGGACAGGGGTCTACAATGAGCAGTTCTTC. The chain links TRBV18 to TRBJ2-1, with 10 bases that match TRBD1. CDR1 is KGHSH and CDR2 is LQKENI in the germline V gene. This CDR3 comprises 15 residues. J gave up 3 bases and V 3 bases, and 2 bases lay outside the gene matches.

A single count supports this clone. V and J are TRBV7-9 and TRBJ2-7, with D tentatively TRBD1 (5 bases). Between the trimmed V and J ends, which lost 4 bases and 4 bases, there was a span of 17 bases. Germline assignment: CDR1 SEHNR and CDR2 FQNEAQ (reference sequence). The length of the CDR3 is 15 residues. The CDR3 here is CASSSWTPGVYEQYF. The CDR3 coding sequence is TGTGCCAGCAGCTCGTGGACACCTGGGGTATACGAGCAGTACTTC. Looking up the rest from reference TRBV7-9 and TRBJ2-7 gives the full variable domain: DTGVSQNPRHKITKRGQNVTFRCDPISEHNRLYWYRQTLGQGPEFLTYFQNEAQLEKSRLLSDRFSAERPKGSFSTLEIQRTEQGDSAMYLCASSSWTPGVYEQYFGPGTRLTVT.

The chain is built from TRBV4-1 and TRBJ1-3; a possible D gene is TRBD1 (5 bases). V was pared by 0 bases and J by 1 base, with 10 bases between. The CDR3 runs 16 residues. The germline gives CDR1 MGHRA, CDR2 YSYEKL. CDR3 amino acids: CASSQEGEGSGNTIYF. The DNA for the CDR3 is TGCGCCAGCAGCCAAGAAGGGGAAGGATCTGGAAACACCATATATTTT.

This sequence joins TRBV5-8 and TRBJ2-2, with 7 positions matching TRBD1. The CDR3 runs to 17 residues. Germline V lookup: CDR1 SGHTS, CDR2 YDEGEE. V trimming: 3 bases; J trimming: 7 bases; junction bases outside the gene matches: 15. CDR3 sequence: CASSSVGTAGLGGELFF. CDR3 DNA: TGTGCCAGCAGCTCCGTCGGGACAGCCGGTTTGGGCGGGGAGCTGTTTTTT.

This clone has just one count. J is TRBJ2-3 and V is TRBV9; 11 bases map to TRBD2. Trimming at V came to 0 bases and at J to 2 bases, leaving 14 bases not matched to a gene. The CDR3 has 20 amino acids. The V gene's germline CDR1 is SGDLS and CDR2 YYNGEE. In DNA, the CDR3 is TGTGCCAGCAGCGTAGTGGATGTTAGCGGGAGGGGGAAAGCCACAGATACGCAGTATTTT. Translated: CASSVVDVSGRGKATDTQYF.

The rearrangement joins TRBV6-5 to TRBJ2-7, with D possibly TRBD2 on 6 matching bases. Trimming took off 8 bases at V and 2 bases at J, with 13 bases between the two ends. In germline, CDR1 is MNHEY, CDR2 SVGAGI. The CDR3 contains 13 residues. This chain's CDR3 is CASHRGGAYEQYF. The CDR3 DNA is TGTGCCAGCCATCGTGGAGGGGCCTACGAGCAGTACTTC.

DNA of the CDR3: TGCGCCAGCGTCATTAGCGGGGCTAACACAGATACGCAGTATTTT. As protein: CASVISGANTDTQYF. The rearrangement links TRBV5-1 to TRBJ2-3; 8 bases line up with TRBD2. Germline CDR1 and CDR2: SGHRS and YFSETQ. Trimming at V came to 7 bases and at J to 2 bases, leaving 9 bases not matched to a gene. The CDR3 has 15 amino acids.

The rearrangement uses TRBV6-1 and TRBJ1-1, with D unresolved. This CDR3 spans 13 amino acids. CDR1 MNHNS and CDR2 SASEGT come from the germline V gene. The germline V and J ends were trimmed by 1 base and 4 bases, with 7 bases remaining between them. The CDR3 loop is CASSEEMSTEAFF. The CDR3 nucleotides read TGTGCCAGCAGTGAAGAGATGAGCACTGAAGCTTTCTTT.